The 2 T cell receptor beta chains listed next were all sequenced from one sample in a study of human T cells and chemical hapten exposure. TCRdb redid the calling of the RACE reads with MiXCR, one entry per CDR3 protein. This table has 240,000 or so distinct CDR3 sequences, approximately 8.6% appearing once. Noted time point: pre-sensitization, week 0. As to treatment: therapeutic diphenylcyclopropenone sensitization with weekly scalp DPC. Sequences were derived from whole blood, sampled in connection with sensitization to the hapten diphenylcyclopropenone (DPC). All receptors derive from a woman aged 40 to 50 with alopecia areata. Some clones in this sample may be carry-over from other donors' samples.

V and J are TRBV20-1 and TRBJ2-7; 7 bases agree with TRBD2. There are 13 residues in the CDR3. CDR1 is DFQATT and CDR2 is SNEGSKA in the germline V gene (reference sequence). The trim removed 5 bases at V and 2 bases at J, leaving 6 bases unmatched. This chain's CDR3 is CSARQRGAYEQYF. CDR3 coding DNA: TGCAGTGCTCGTCAGCGGGGCGCCTACGAGCAGTACTTC.

In its sample, this clonotype was seen a few times. The V call is TRBV2, the J call TRBJ2-1; no clear D. Looked up from germline, CDR1 is SNHLY and CDR2 is FYNNEI. The CDR3 spans 15 residues. Deletions cut 10 bases from V and 7 bases from J, with 23 bases between. The CDR3 reads CATFLLAGPSNEQFF. CDR3 DNA sequence: TGTGCCACCTTCCTTCTTGCAGGTCCCTCTAATGAGCAGTTCTTC.